This T cell receptor beta chain was profiled in a study of OX40 agonist ivuxolimab in advanced cancers. At the level of the whole study: Ivuxolimab was a fully human IgG2 agonistic monoclonal antibody targeting the costimulatory receptor OX40 (CD134). The paper reports the monotherapy dose-escalation portion (N of about 47 patients) of the phase I ivuxolimab trial. Prior anti-PD-1, anti-PD-L1 or anti-CTLA-4 therapy was permitted, and checkpoint inhibitors had been received by 40% to 50% of dose-escalation patients. Intravenous ivuxolimab was administered to patients every 2 weeks at six dose levels: 0.01, 0.1, 0.3, 1.5, 3 and 10 mg/kg. Peripheral TCRbeta sequencing aimed to test whether ivuxolimab altered TCR sequence diversity and caused clonal T-cell expansion. Of the approximately 50 dose-escalation patients, hepatocellular carcinoma was present in around 20, melanoma in around 15, renal cell carcinoma in 9 and head and neck cancer in 9. Three dose-escalation patients achieved partial responses, one with hepatocellular carcinoma and two with cutaneous melanoma. In the dose-escalation cohort, 70% to 90% of patients were male, and the mean age was approximately 60 years with a range of roughly 23 to 79. What the authors observed across the whole study: The antigen specificity of the peripheral T cells that underwent clonal expansion was not determined. In the 0.1-3.0 mg/kg groups, partial responders were among the patients with the lowest normalized peripheral clonal expansion, particularly in CD8+ T cells. After ivuxolimab, more expanded clones were found on average in CD8+ T cells than in CD4+ T cells. Clonal expansion of both CD4+ and CD8+ blood T cells was observed from baseline to week 6 at doses 0.1 to 3.0 mg/kg. Low levels of normalized T-cell clonal expansion were also seen in some patients who did not respond.

Turning to this clone: No antigen is known for it. The record has no base qualities; no much larger clone is one base away.

The CDR3 runs 14 amino acids, cysteine and phenylalanine included. The read is trimmed to its CDR3 DNA, 42 bases read in frame from base 1. At the junction V is shortened by 4 bases and J by 1 base, with 11 bases in between. According to the germline V gene, CDR1 reads MDHEN and CDR2 reads SYDVKM. Genomic DNA was isolated from the sorted cells so that the TCRbeta CDR3 region could be sequenced. The immunoSEQ Assay was used for sequencing of TCRbeta CDR3 regions. The source is immuneACCESS, and TCRdb retained only in-frame sequences with V and J called. Part of the clones is not carried over; for the studies checked, unresolved V genes explain less than half of this, and the remainder is unexplained. The table for this sample lists over 50,000 clones; 70% to 90% of them were counted only once. The biggest ten clones account for roughly 13% of the sample. The trial excluded patients who had a history of autoimmune disease or who were on systemic immunosuppression. Peripheral blood for TCR sequencing was drawn from every dose cohort at baseline, at cycle 4 day 1 and at cycle 7 day 1. The samples were drawn from a first-in-human, open-label, multicenter phase I dose-escalation trial of ivuxolimab. Adults with locally advanced or metastatic head and neck squamous cell, hepatocellular, melanoma or renal cell carcinoma were enrolled in the trial. Before TCR sequencing, CD4+ and CD8+ T cells were separately sorted from peripheral blood.

This sample comprised CD4+ or CD8+ T cells sorted from blood, obtained in a trial of the OX40 agonist ivuxolimab. The sequence derives from an adult with an advanced solid tumor such as melanoma, head and neck, liver or kidney cancer. Recombination connected TRBV28 to TRBJ2-7; the D gene is perhaps TRBD1, on 6 matching bases. The nucleotides are TGTGCCAGCAGTTCGGACAGCAAATCCTACGAGCAGTACTTC. Its translation is CASSSDSKSYEQYF.